Listed here are 29 T cell receptor beta chains from one sample, sequenced in a study of T-cell reconstitution after alpha-beta-depleted transplantation in children (dated by TCRdb to between 2015 and 2016). The sample's treatment or condition label, decoded: allogeneic hematopoietic cell transplantation with graft depleted of TCRalphabeta T cells and CD19 B cells. Preparation of the library involved PCR. The data were produced on an Illumina HiSeq 2500. TCR libraries were prepared with molecular barcoding, using unique molecular identifiers to normalize TCRbeta repertoire quantification. TCRdb reprocessed the public reads (quality trimming at Q25 with fastp, clone calling with MiXCR) and kept in-frame beta chains. Identical CDR3 proteins give one entry, which carries the most common genes and DNA. The sample yields about 500,000 distinct CDR3 sequences; approximately 10% were counted once. Together, the top ten hold 12% to 15% of the sample.

The sequences come from PBMCs, mostly from graft donor cells, collected 180 days after TCRalphabeta/CD19-depleted stem cell transplant. Source of these receptors: a female patient aged 2-9 years who had a stem cell transplant for aplastic anemia, so the T cells may come from the graft donor.

This clonotype was observed a few times. The rearrangement joins TRBV5-5 to TRBJ1-2; D unresolved. The CDR3 contains 13 residues. The germline V and J ends were trimmed by 4 bases and 6 bases, with 13 bases remaining between them. Germline V gene data show CDR1 as SGHKS and CDR2 as YYEKEE (reference sequence). CDR3 protein: CASSPRAPHGYTF. CDR3 DNA sequence: TGTGCCAGCAGCCCACGGGCCCCCCATGGCTACACCTTC.

This clonotype was detected a few times. J is TRBJ2-7 and V is TRBV13, with TRBD1 as a possible D gene (5 bases). The CDR3 is 12 amino acids. Germline lookup yields CDR1 PRHDT and CDR2 FYEKMQ (reference sequence). The V and J ends lost 4 bases and 6 bases respectively, with 10 bases between them. For the CDR3, the DNA is TGTGCCAGCAGCTGGGGCGGTCTCGAGCAGTACTTC. Residues: CASSWGGLEQYF.

This chain joins TRBV7-9 and TRBJ2-7, with 7 bases lining up with TRBD1. The CDR3 consists of 13 residues. The trim removed 5 bases at V and 3 bases at J, leaving 4 bases unmatched. Germline loops: CDR1 SEHNR, CDR2 FQNEAQ (reference sequence). In nucleotides, the CDR3 is TGTGCCAGCAGCCGAACAGGGGACTACGAGCAGTACGTC. This translates into CASSRTGDYEQYV.

This chain uses TRBV20-1 with TRBJ2-4; the D gene is possibly TRBD2 (5 bases). Germline V gene sequence: CDR1 DFQATT, CDR2 SNEGSKA (reference sequence). Trimming left V 6 bases short and J 10 bases short, with 25 bases between. The CDR3 is 15 amino acids. The DNA for the CDR3 is TGCAGTGCCGGACGGATTCTAGCCAAAAGGGAGATTCAGTACTTC. It encodes CSAGRILAKREIQYF.

The chain combines TRBV5-1 with TRBJ1-1; 7 bases match TRBD1. This CDR3 is built from 15 residues. Germline V lookup: CDR1 SGHRS, CDR2 YFSETQ. V shed 4 bases, J shed 1 base, and the junction held 7 bases outside the gene matches. As DNA, the CDR3 is TGCGCCAGCAGCCCTAACAGGGGACCGAACACTGAAGCTTTCTTT. It is translated as CASSPNRGPNTEAFF.

The table lists this clonotype with many counts. The genes are TRBV12-3 or TRBV12-4 and TRBJ1-1; D remains unclear. The CDR3 extends over 13 amino acids. Trimming left V 3 bases short and J 6 bases short, with 11 bases between. This CDR3 reads CASSFSAGAEAFF. CDR3 in DNA: TGTGCCAGCAGTTTTTCAGCCGGGGCTGAAGCTTTCTTT.

Ten or more counts support this clonotype. The CDR3 nucleotides are TGTGCCAGCAGCGCCGTGACAGGGGACGGAAACACCATATATTTT. Encoded protein: CASSAVTGDGNTIYF. V gene TRBV7-9 combines with J gene TRBJ1-3; the match to TRBD1 covers 8 bases. The CDR3 totals 15 residues. J was trimmed by 4 bases and V by 5 bases; bases with no gene match: 7. CDR1 is SEHNR, CDR2 FQNEAQ, per germline (reference sequence).

This clonotype was seen only a few times. The V call is TRBV29-1, the J call TRBJ2-1; a weak D match, TRBD1 (5 bases). The germline V and J ends were trimmed by 4 bases and 1 base, with 11 bases remaining between them. CDR1 is SQVTM and CDR2 is ANQGSEA in the germline V gene. This CDR3 has 14 residues. CDR3 protein: CSVARGASYNEQFF. CDR3 DNA: TGCAGCGTTGCTAGGGGCGCATCCTACAATGAGCAGTTCTTC.

This clonotype was counted between two and nine times. The chain joins TRBV2 to TRBJ1-5, with unresolved D. This CDR3 has 14 residues. With 2 bases removed from V and 9 bases from J, the gap between germline ends came to 14 bases. From germline, CDR1 is SNHLY and CDR2 FYNNEI. The CDR3 DNA follows: TGTGCCAGCAGTGAAATTCAAGGCTTTCGGCCCCAGCATTTT. It encodes CASSEIQGFRPQHF.

A few counts support this clonotype. The chain combines TRBV6-5 with TRBJ2-7, with D possibly matching TRBD1 (6 bases). CDR1 is MNHEY and CDR2 is SVGAGI in the germline V gene. Trimming took 0 bases from V and 6 from J, leaving 15 bases between them. CDR3 length: 15 amino acids. CDR3 coding DNA: TGTGCCAGCAGTTACTCGGCCAGGGGAAGGGGCGAGCAGTACTTC. Translated, it gives CASSYSARGRGEQYF.

This clonotype turned up a few times. The V gene is TRBV2, the J gene TRBJ1-1; D is unclear. Germline CDR1 and CDR2: SNHLY and FYNNEI. The CDR3 contains 13 residues. CDR3: CAFSASGNTEAFF. Here the CDR3 DNA reads TGTGCATTTTCGGCCTCGGGGAACACTGAAGCTTTCTTT. The variable domain in full, with the rest retrieved from reference TRBV2 and TRBJ1-1, is EPEVTQTPSHQVTQMGQEVILRCVPISNHLYFYWYRQILGQKVEFLVSFYNNEISEKSEIFDDQFSVERPDGSNFTLKIRSTKLEDSAMYFCAFSASGNTEAFFGQGTRLTVV.

V gene TRBV9 combines with J gene TRBJ2-1; the D is unclear. Germline CDR1 SGDLS, CDR2 YYNGEE. This CDR3 has 14 amino acids. V was shortened by 1 base and J by 8 bases, with 13 bases between the two germline ends. CDR3 protein: CASSVYQRPDEQFF. As DNA, the CDR3 is TGTGCCAGCAGCGTATATCAGCGCCCAGATGAGCAGTTCTTC.

This clonotype showed up just a few times. DNA for the CDR3: TGCGCCAGCAGCCAAGATAGTAGGGACGATGAAGCTTTCTTT. Translated, it gives CASSQDSRDDEAFF. The V and J genes are TRBV4-3 and TRBJ1-1; weak D call: TRBD1 (5 bases). V lost 0 bases and J 7 bases, leaving 12 bases between the germline ends. CDR1 is LGHNA, CDR2 YSLEER, per germline. There are 14 residues in the CDR3.

This clonotype was counted a few times. The CDR3 nucleotides are TGCAGTGCTGGTTCTCCGGGACCCAATGAGCAGTTCTTC. It is translated as CSAGSPGPNEQFF. The V call is TRBV20-1, the J call TRBJ2-1; either TRBD1 or TRBD2 may supply D (5 bases each). The germline gives CDR1 DFQATT, CDR2 SNEGSKA (reference sequence). Trimming cost V 5 bases and J 6 bases, with 14 bases left between them. The CDR3 extends over 13 amino acids.

The chain has TRBV5-6 and TRBJ2-5; 10 bases line up with TRBD2. The germline CDR1 and CDR2 sequences are SGHDT and YYEEEE. Trimming took 1 base from V and 5 from J; bases not matched to a gene: 11. CDR3 length equals 17 residues. The CDR3 coding sequence is TGTGCCAGCAGCTTGAGCCTAGCGGGAGTAGGCTTGGAGACCCAGTACTTC. Its protein product is CASSLSLAGVGLETQYF.

This clonotype has a count of ten or more. This chain uses TRBV7-2 with TRBJ1-5; D is unresolved. This CDR3 region has 13 residues. Trimming shortened V by 2 bases and J by 3 bases, and 5 bases separated the two germline ends. Germline V gives CDR1 SGHTA, CDR2 FQGNSA. The CDR3 reads CASSLWVNQPQHF. CDR3 nucleotides: TGTGCCAGCAGCTTATGGGTCAATCAGCCCCAGCATTTT.

This clonotype has ten or more counts. The J gene is TRBJ2-2, the V gene TRBV20-1; 7 nucleotides align to TRBD2. The CDR3 is 16 residues long. Germline V lookup: CDR1 DFQATT, CDR2 SNEGSKA (reference sequence). J lost 3 bases, V lost 5 bases, and 12 bases had no gene match. The CDR3 protein is CSARAGASGHTGELFF. For the CDR3, the DNA is TGCAGTGCTCGGGCTGGGGCTAGCGGACACACCGGGGAGCTGTTTTTT.

The chain carries TRBV12-3 or TRBV12-4 and TRBJ2-2; TRBD1 aligns across 9 bases. This CDR3 region has 20 residues. J lost 8 bases, V lost 4 bases, and 23 bases had no gene match. The CDR3 bases are TGTGCCAGCAGTTCAAACCCACGTCGGTGGGACAGGGATTGGATGGGGGAGCTGTTTTTT. Its protein product is CASSSNPRRWDRDWMGELFF.

There are many counts of this clonotype. The CDR3: CASSLGGTGELFF. DNA of the CDR3: TGTGCCAGCAGCTTAGGGGGGACCGGGGAGCTGTTTTTT. The genes are TRBV7-2 and TRBJ2-2; D tentatively fits TRBD1 or TRBD2 (5 bases each). Trimming left V 1 base short and J 5 bases short, with 5 bases between. The CDR3 runs 13 residues. CDR1 SGHTA and CDR2 FQGNSA come from the germline V gene.

This chain uses TRBV18 with TRBJ1-3; TRBD1 matches at 7 bases. The CDR3 is made up of 17 amino acids. Germline trimming cut 6 bases from V and 2 bases from J; bases unmatched to any gene: 13. Germline CDR1 is KGHSH and CDR2 is LQKENI. CDR3 region: CASSETEGAKAGNTIYF. Here the CDR3 DNA reads TGTGCCAGCTCCGAAACGGAGGGGGCGAAGGCTGGAAACACCATATATTTT.

This clonotype was picked up many times. The CDR3 coding sequence is TGTGCCATCAGTGAGTCCGATGGCTTAGCCAAAAACATTCAGTACTTC. It yields the protein CAISESDGLAKNIQYF. The J gene is TRBJ2-4, the V gene TRBV10-3; unclear D gene. This CDR3 has 16 amino acids. CDR1 is ENHRY, CDR2 SYGVKD, per germline. The ends were cut back, 0 bases at V and 0 bases at J, with 9 bases in the middle.

This chain links TRBV10-3 with TRBJ1-4; 10 bases fit TRBD1. The V gene end was trimmed by 6 bases and the J gene end by 5 bases; junction bases not matched to a gene: 3. Germline V gene data show CDR1 as ENHRY and CDR2 as SYGVKD. This CDR3 region has 14 residues. The CDR3 is CAIRGTGVNEKLFF. CDR3 in DNA: TGTGCCATCAGAGGGACAGGGGTAAATGAAAAACTGTTTTTT.

The sample holds a few counts of this clonotype. The chain has TRBV12-3 or TRBV12-4 and TRBJ2-1, with a possible D match to TRBD2 (6 bases). CDR3 length: 13 amino acids. The ends were cut back, 6 bases at V and 9 bases at J, with 15 bases in the middle. CDR3 DNA sequence: TGTGCCAGCAGCCTCCCGGGAGCAGGTGAGCAGTTCTTC. It codes for CASSLPGAGEQFF.

V usage is TRBV11-2 and J usage is TRBJ2-7; TRBD2 matches at 8 bases. The CDR3 extends over 17 amino acids. CDR1 SGHAT and CDR2 FQNNGV come from the germline V gene. Trimming took 1 base from V and 0 from J; bases not matched to a gene: 8. The CDR3 loop is CASSLVTSGVLSYEQYV. The CDR3 coding sequence is TGTGCCAGCAGCTTAGTTACTAGCGGCGTCCTCTCCTACGAGCAGTACGTC.

This chain connects TRBV18 to TRBJ2-7, with TRBD2 matching over 12 bases. In germline, CDR1 is KGHSH, CDR2 LQKENI. CDR3 size: 16 residues. J was trimmed by 0 bases and V by 6 bases; bases with no gene match: 6. The CDR3, as DNA: TGTGCCAGCTCCCGAACTAGCGGGAGGCCCTCCTACGAGCAGTACTTC. This encodes CASSRTSGRPSYEQYF.

The chain joins TRBV6-1 to TRBJ2-7; 9 bases are a match to TRBD2. CDR1 MNHNS and CDR2 SASEGT come from the germline V gene. The junction had 15 bases not matched to a gene; V was cut back by 4 bases and J by 11 bases. The CDR3 is 15 amino acids. CDR3 coding DNA: TGTGCCAGCAGTGCGCAGACTAGCGGCCCTACGTGGGAGTACTTC. Residues: CASSAQTSGPTWEYF.

This clonotype was seen ten or more times. The chain carries TRBV7-9 and TRBJ2-5; possibly TRBD2 for D (6 bases). The germline CDR1 and CDR2 sequences are SEHNR and FQNEAQ (reference sequence). V gave up 1 base and J gave up 5 bases, with 11 bases separating them. This CDR3 comprises 14 residues. The CDR3 region has the DNA TGTGCCAGCAGCTTAGTGGGGGGTTGGGAGACCCAGTACTTC. Amino acids: CASSLVGGWETQYF.

This clonotype came up a few times. The chain is built from TRBV11-2 and TRBJ2-7; D uncertain. Trimming took off 0 bases at V and 3 bases at J, with 18 bases between the two ends. Per germline, CDR1 SGHAT and CDR2 FQNNGV. The CDR3 has 17 residues. The CDR3, as DNA: TGTGCCAGCAGCTTAGAGGATATGTGGTCTGGATTCTACGAGCAGTACTTC. Amino acids: CASSLEDMWSGFYEQYF.

As to this clonotype: Relative to the germline gene, one junction end is altered; a read error may explain this. The chain is built from TRBV20-1 and TRBJ2-4, with D possibly being TRBD2 (6 bases). Germline CDR1 reads DFQATT; CDR2 reads SNEGSKA (reference sequence). CDR3 length equals 17 residues. In DNA form, the CDR3 reads TGCAGTGCTAGAGCCCCCTACCGTCTAGCGCGCGAGAACAGTCAGTACTTC. The encoded protein is CSARAPYRLARENSQYF.